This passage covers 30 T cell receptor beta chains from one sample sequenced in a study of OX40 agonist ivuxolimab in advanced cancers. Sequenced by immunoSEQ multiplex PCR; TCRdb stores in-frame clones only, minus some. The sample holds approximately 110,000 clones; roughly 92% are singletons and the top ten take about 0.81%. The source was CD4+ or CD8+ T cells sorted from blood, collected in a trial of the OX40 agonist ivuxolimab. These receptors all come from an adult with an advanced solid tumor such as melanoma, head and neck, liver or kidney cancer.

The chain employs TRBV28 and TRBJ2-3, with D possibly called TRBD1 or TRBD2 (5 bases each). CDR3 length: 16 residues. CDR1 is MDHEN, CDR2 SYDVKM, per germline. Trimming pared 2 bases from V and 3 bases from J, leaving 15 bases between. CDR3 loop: CASSLTGPTTTDTQYF. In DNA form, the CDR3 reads TGTGCCAGCAGTTTAACGGGACCAACGACAACAGATACGCAGTATTTT.

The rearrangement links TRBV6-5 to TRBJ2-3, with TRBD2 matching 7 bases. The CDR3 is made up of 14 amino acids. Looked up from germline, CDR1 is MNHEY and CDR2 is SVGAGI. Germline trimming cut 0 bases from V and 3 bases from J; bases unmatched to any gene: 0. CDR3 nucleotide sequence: TGTGCCAGCAGTTACTCACTAGCGACAGATACGCAGTATTTT. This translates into CASSYSLATDTQYF.

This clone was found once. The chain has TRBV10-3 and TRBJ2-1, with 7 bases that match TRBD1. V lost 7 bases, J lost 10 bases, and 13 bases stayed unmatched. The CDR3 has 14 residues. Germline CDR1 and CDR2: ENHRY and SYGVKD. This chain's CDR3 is CAITGTDHNEEQFF. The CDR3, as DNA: TGTGCCATCACCGGGACAGACCACAATGAGGAGCAGTTCTTC.

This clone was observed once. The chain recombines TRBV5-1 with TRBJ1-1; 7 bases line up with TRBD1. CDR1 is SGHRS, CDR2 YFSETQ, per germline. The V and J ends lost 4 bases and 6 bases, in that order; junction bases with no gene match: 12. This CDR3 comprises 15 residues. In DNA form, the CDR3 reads TGCGCCAGCAGCATCACAGGGGTAGGGGTCTCTGAAGCTTTCTTT. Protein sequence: CASSITGVGVSEAFF.

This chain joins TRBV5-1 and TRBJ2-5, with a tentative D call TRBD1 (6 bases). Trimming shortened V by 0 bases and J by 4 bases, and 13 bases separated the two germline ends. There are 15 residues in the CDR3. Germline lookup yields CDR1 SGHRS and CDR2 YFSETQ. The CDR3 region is CASSLDFGTLETQYF. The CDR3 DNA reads TGCGCCAGCAGCTTGGATTTCGGGACACTAGAGACCCAGTACTTC.

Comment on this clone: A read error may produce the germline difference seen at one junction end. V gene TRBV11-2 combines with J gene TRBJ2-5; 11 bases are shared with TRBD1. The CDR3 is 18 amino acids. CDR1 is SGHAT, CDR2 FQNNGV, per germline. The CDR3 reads CASSHPEEDRGPGETQYF. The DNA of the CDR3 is TGCGCCAGCAGCCATCCCGAAGAGGACAGGGGGCCGGGGGAGACCCAGTACTTC. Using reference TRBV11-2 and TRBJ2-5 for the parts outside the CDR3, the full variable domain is EAGVAQSPRYKIIEKRQSVAFWCNPISGHATLYWYQQILGQGPKLLIQFQNNGVVDDSQLPKDRFSAERLKGVDSTLKIQPAKLEDSAVYLCASSHPEEDRGPGETQYFGPGTRLLVL.

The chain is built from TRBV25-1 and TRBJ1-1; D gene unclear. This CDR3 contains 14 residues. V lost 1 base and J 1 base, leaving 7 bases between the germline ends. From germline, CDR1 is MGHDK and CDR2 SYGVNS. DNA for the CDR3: TGTGCCAGCAGTGAATCCACTCCGAACACTGAAGCTTTCTTT. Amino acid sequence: CASSESTPNTEAFF.

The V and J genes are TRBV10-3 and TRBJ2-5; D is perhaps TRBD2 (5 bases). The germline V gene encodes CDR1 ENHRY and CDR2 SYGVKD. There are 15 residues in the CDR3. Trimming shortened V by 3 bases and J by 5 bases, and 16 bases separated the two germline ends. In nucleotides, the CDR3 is TGTGCCATCAGTGATGCAGCGGCTCAAGGGGAGACCCAGTACTTC. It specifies CAISDAAAQGETQYF.

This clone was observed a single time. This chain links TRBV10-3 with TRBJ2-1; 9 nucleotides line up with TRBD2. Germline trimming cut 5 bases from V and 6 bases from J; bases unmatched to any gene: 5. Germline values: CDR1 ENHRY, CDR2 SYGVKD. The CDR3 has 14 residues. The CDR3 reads CAISPQREANEQFF. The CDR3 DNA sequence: TGTGCCATCAGTCCTCAGCGGGAGGCCAATGAGCAGTTCTTC.

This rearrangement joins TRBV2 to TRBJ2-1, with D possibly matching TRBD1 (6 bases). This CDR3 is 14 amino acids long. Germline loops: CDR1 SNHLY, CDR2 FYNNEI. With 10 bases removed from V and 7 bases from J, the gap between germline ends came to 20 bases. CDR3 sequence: CATTLGGAANEQFF. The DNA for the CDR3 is TGTGCCACCACCTTAGGGGGAGCGGCGAATGAGCAGTTCTTC. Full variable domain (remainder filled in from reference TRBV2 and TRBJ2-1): EPEVTQTPSHQVTQMGQEVILRCVPISNHLYFYWYRQILGQKVEFLVSFYNNEISEKSEIFDDQFSVERPDGSNFTLKIRSTKLEDSAMYFCATTLGGAANEQFFGPGTRLTVL.

The CDR3 spells CASSLNGGQETQYF. In nucleotides, the CDR3 is TGCGCCAGCAGCTTGAACGGGGGCCAAGAGACCCAGTACTTC. The chain employs TRBV5-1 and TRBJ2-5, with D perhaps TRBD2 (6 bases). Trimming took off 1 base at V and 1 base at J, with 8 bases between the two ends. This CDR3 contains 14 residues. CDR1 SGHRS and CDR2 YFSETQ come from the germline V gene.

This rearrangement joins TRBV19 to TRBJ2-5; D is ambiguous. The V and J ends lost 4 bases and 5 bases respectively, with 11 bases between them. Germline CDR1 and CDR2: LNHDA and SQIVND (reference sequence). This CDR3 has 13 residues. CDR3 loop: CASSTRPRETQYF. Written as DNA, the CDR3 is TGTGCCAGTAGTACAAGACCGCGGGAGACCCAGTACTTC.

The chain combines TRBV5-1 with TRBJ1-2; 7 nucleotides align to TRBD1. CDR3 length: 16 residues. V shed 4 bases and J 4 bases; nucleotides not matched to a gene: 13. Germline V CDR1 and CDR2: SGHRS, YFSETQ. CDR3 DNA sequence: TGCGCCAGCAGCGGCCAAGGGGGCTCCCTATCCTATGGCTACACCTTC. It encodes CASSGQGGSLSYGYTF.

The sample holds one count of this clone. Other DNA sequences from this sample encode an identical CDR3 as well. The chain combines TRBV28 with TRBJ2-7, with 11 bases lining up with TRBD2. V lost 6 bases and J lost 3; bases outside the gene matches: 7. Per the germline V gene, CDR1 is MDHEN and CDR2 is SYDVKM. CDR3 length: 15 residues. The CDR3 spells CASSFLAGGNYEQYF. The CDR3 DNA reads TGTGCCAGCAGCTTCTTAGCGGGAGGGAACTACGAGCAGTACTTC.

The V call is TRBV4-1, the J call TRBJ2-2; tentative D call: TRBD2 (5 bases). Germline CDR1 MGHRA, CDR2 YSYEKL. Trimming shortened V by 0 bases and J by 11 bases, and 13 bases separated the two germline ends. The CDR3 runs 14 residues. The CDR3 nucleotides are TGCGCCAGCAGCCAAGATCAAGGCAGCGGCGAGCTGTTTTTT. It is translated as CASSQDQGSGELFF.

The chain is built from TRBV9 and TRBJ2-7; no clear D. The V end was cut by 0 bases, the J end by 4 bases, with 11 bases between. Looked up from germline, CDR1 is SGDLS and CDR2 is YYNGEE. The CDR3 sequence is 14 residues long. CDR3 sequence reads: CASSVAREDYEQYF. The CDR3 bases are TGTGCCAGCAGCGTAGCTAGGGAAGATTACGAGCAGTACTTC. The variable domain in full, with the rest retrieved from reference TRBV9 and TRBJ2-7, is DSGVTQTPKHLITATGQRVTLRCSPRSGDLSVYWYQQSLDQGLQFLIQYYNGEERAKGNILERFSAQQFPDLHSELNLSSLELGDSALYFCASSVAREDYEQYFGPGTRLTVT.

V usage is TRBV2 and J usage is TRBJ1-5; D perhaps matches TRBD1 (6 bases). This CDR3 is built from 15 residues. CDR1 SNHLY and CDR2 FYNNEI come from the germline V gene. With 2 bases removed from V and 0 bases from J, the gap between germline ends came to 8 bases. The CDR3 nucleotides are TGTGCCAGCAGTGAACTCAGGGGTAGCAATCAGCCCCAGCATTTT. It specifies CASSELRGSNQPQHF. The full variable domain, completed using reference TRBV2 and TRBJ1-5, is EPEVTQTPSHQVTQMGQEVILRCVPISNHLYFYWYRQILGQKVEFLVSFYNNEISEKSEIFDDQFSVERPDGSNFTLKIRSTKLEDSAMYFCASSELRGSNQPQHFGDGTRLSIL.

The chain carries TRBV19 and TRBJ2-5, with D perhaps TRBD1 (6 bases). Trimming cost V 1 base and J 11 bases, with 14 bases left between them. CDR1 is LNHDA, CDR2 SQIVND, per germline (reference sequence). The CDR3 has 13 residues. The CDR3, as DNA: TGTGCCAGTAGTATAGGCAGGGGATGGGAGCAGTACTTC. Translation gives CASSIGRGWEQYF.

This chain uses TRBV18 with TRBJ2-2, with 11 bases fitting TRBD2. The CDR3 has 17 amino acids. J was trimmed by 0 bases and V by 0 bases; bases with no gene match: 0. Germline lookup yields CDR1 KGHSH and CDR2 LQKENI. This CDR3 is CASSPPGLAANTGELFF. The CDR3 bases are TGTGCCAGCTCACCACCGGGACTAGCGGCGAACACCGGGGAGCTGTTTTTT.

The CDR3 sequence: CASSQQVGNTIYF. CDR3 bases: TGTGCCAGCAGCCAGCAGGTGGGAAACACCATATATTTT. The rearrangement joins TRBV14 to TRBJ1-3, with D unclear. CDR1 is SGHDN, CDR2 FVKESK, per germline. Trimming took 3 bases from V and 4 from J, leaving 7 bases between them. The CDR3 has 13 amino acids. The entire variable domain, with the rest obtained from reference TRBV14 and TRBJ1-3, is as follows: EAGVTQFPSHSVIEKGQTVTLRCDPISGHDNLYWYRRVMGKEIKFLLHFVKESKQDESGMPNNRFLAERTGGTYSTLKVQPAELEDSGVYFCASSQQVGNTIYFGEGSWLTVV.

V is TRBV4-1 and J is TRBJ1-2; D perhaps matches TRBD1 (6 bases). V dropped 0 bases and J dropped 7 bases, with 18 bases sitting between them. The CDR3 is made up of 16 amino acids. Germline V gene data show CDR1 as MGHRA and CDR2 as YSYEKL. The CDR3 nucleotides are TGCGCCAGCAGCCAAGATCCCCCACAGGGCGGGAGTGGCTACACCTTC. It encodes CASSQDPPQGGSGYTF.

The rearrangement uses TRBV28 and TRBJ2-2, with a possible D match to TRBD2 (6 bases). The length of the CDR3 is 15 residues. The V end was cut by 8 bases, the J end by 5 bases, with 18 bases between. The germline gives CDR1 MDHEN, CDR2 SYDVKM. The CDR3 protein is CASGERTIKTGELFF. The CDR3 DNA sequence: TGTGCCAGCGGGGAACGGACTATTAAAACCGGGGAGCTGTTTTTT.

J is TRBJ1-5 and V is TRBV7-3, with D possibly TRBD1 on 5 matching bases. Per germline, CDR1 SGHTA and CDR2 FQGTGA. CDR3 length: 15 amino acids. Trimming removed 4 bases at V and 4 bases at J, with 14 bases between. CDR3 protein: CASSSQGAGNQPQHF. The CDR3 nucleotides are TGTGCCAGCAGCTCCCAGGGTGCAGGGAATCAGCCCCAGCATTTT.

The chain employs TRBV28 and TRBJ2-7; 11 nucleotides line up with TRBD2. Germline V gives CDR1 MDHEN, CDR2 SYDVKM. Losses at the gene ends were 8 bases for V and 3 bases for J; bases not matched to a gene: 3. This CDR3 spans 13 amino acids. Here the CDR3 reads CASVAGGLYEQYF. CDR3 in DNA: TGTGCCAGCGTAGCGGGAGGGCTCTACGAGCAGTACTTC.

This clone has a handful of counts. DNA for the CDR3: TGTGCCAGCAGCACAGGACAGAACTATGGCTACACCTTC. It is translated as CASSTGQNYGYTF. The V call is TRBV7-3, the J call TRBJ1-2; D is possibly TRBD1 (6 bases). Trimming stripped 5 bases from V and 2 bases from J, with 9 bases between. The CDR3 sequence is 13 residues long. In germline, CDR1 is SGHTA, CDR2 FQGTGA.

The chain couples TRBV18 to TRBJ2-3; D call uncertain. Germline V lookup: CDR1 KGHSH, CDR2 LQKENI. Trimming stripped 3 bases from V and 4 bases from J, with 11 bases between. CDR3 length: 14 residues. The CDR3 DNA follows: TGTGCCAGCTCACCGAGTTACCAGGCAGATACGCAGTATTTT. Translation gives CASSPSYQADTQYF.

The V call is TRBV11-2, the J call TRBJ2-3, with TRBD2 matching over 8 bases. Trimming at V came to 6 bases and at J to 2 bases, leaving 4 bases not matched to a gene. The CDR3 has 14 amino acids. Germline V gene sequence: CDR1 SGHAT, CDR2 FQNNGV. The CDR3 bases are TGTGCCAGCAGACTAGCGGTATACACAGATACGCAGTATTTT. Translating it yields CASRLAVYTDTQYF. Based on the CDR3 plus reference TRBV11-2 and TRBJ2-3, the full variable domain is EAGVAQSPRYKIIEKRQSVAFWCNPISGHATLYWYQQILGQGPKLLIQFQNNGVVDDSQLPKDRFSAERLKGVDSTLKIQPAKLEDSAVYLCASRLAVYTDTQYFGPGTRLTVL.

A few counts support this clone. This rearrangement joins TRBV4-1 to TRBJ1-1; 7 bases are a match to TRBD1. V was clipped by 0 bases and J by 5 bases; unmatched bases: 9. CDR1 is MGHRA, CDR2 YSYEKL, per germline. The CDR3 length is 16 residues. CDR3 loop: CASSQEMQGGTTEAFF. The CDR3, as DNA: TGCGCCAGCAGCCAAGAGATGCAGGGGGGAACGACTGAAGCTTTCTTT.

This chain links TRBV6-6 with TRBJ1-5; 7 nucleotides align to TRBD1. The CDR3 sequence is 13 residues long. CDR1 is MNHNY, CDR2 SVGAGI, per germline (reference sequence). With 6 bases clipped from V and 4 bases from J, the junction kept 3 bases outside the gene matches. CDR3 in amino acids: CASSQQGNQPQHF. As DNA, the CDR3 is TGTGCCAGCAGCCAACAGGGGAATCAGCCCCAGCATTTT.

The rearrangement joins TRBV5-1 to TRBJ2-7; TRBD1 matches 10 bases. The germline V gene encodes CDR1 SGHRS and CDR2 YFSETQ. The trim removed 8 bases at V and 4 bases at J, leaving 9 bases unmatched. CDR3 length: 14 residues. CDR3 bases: TGCGCCAGTAGACCCCGGGGACAGGGGTACGAGCAGTACTTC. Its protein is CASRPRGQGYEQYF.